This entry concerns a single T cell receptor beta chain. Germline CDR1 reads SNHLY; CDR2 reads FYNNEI. Trimming removed 5 bases from V and 2 bases from J; junction bases left unmatched: 6. This CDR3 spans 14 amino acids. These data originate in a study of blood T cell repertoires in COVID-19. Turning to the study itself: COVID-19 samples, acute and convalescent, were from the United States, Italy and Spain. Sources were T cells, B-cell-depleted T cells, or PBMCs; the material itself was cDNA or gDNA.

Original processing methods: Nucleated cell number was recorded as an estimate derived from reference gene primer amplification. Libraries were prepared by immunoSEQ multiplex PCR; TCRdb keeps only in-frame clonotypes and omits some of them. V and J calls and clone size are as listed in that table; D and trimming were resolved from the DNA. Here the sample spans 200,000 to 250,000 clones, 75% to 90% being singletons. The specimen sequenced was peripheral blood. The TCR sequence derives from a woman aged 70-85 years with active or convalescent COVID-19. The chain carries TRBV2 and TRBJ2-7; 7 bases fit TRBD2. CDR3 sequence: CASSPAGTTYEQYF. Written as DNA, the CDR3 is TGTGCCAGCAGTCCAGCGGGAACCACCTACGAGCAGTACTTC.